This is a list of T cell receptor beta chains from one sample in a study of CD8+ T cells in alopecia areata. TCRdb's table, derived via immunoSEQ multiplex PCR, lists solely in-frame clones and lacks some. The sample has 140,000 to 150,000 clones; roughly 58% are singletons. The sample consisted of CD8+ T cells sorted from blood. These receptor sequences come from a human donor in good health. The CDR3 runs from the conserved cysteine through the conserved F or W.

cdr3_aa	v_call	j_call
CASSPTGSLTGELFF	TRBV5-1	TRBJ2-2
CASSLEPGELFF	TRBV11-2	TRBJ2-2
CASRGTERDHTEAFF	TRBV5-6	TRBJ1-1
CASSQGRYTEAFF	TRBV4-1	TRBJ1-1
CAIRDRGSGELFF	TRBV6-6	TRBJ2-2
CASSLRSGPEEQYF	TRBV7-8	TRBJ2-7
CTLRGQVPMNTEAFF	TRBV6-5	TRBJ1-1
CASSDDRSNQPQHF	TRBV18	TRBJ1-5
CASSVEDTQYF	TRBV9	TRBJ2-3
CSVDAGGHTGELFF	TRBV29-1	TRBJ2-2
CASRDRMEDTIYF	TRBV10-2	TRBJ1-3
CASSFRTSGTKETQYF	TRBV7-9	TRBJ2-5
CASSSGWILEQYF	TRBV7-6	TRBJ2-7
CASRLISGYEQYF	TRBV5-1	TRBJ2-7
CASSPRGNYNEQFF	TRBV7-8	TRBJ2-1
CASSLPLPFEKLFF	TRBV11-2	TRBJ1-4
CASSRGGFTEAFF	TRBV27	TRBJ1-1
CASSPGTGTYNEQFF	TRBV5-4	TRBJ2-1
CSVYDGGSYEQYF	TRBV29-1	TRBJ2-7
CASSLLSDINQPQHF	TRBV28	TRBJ1-5
CASSQEGRDRVFWSSYNEQFF	TRBV4-1	TRBJ2-1
CSVVGFRGTDTQYF	TRBV29-1	TRBJ2-3
CASSSTEARLLYEQYF	TRBV7-9	TRBJ2-7
CASSVVGAGNTIYF	TRBV9	TRBJ1-3
CASSLGGLSYEQYF	TRBV5-6	TRBJ2-7
CASSIGGYPGELFF	TRBV19	TRBJ2-2
CAWSVPGTGGTEAFF	TRBV30	TRBJ1-1
CSAQADRDYNEQFF	TRBV29-1	TRBJ2-1
CASSLEVYADEQFF	TRBV5-1	TRBJ2-1
CASSPQDGISGANVLTF	TRBV11-2	TRBJ2-6
CSRRAYNEQFF	TRBV20-1	TRBJ2-1
CASSGPDTQYF	TRBV13	TRBJ2-3
CASSLFGTGVTGELFF	TRBV5-4	TRBJ2-2
CASSSRTASNTGELFF	TRBV5-1	TRBJ2-2
CASSLLSPSGTGELFF	TRBV13	TRBJ2-2
CASRYGTPGKTQYF	TRBV5-6	TRBJ2-5
CASSSGGWGYEQYF	TRBV4-1	TRBJ2-7
CASSMEREGLYEQYF	TRBV19	TRBJ2-7
CATSRADRAGDAFF	TRBV15	TRBJ1-1
CASSTSGAAFF	TRBV7-9	TRBJ1-1
CASSVANSNYGYTF	TRBV9	TRBJ1-2
CASTPSPSHEQYF	TRBV6-5	TRBJ2-7
CASSSSHTEAFF	TRBV5-1	TRBJ1-1
CASSLSSYEQYF	TRBV5-1	TRBJ2-7
CSAWDTYEQYF	TRBV20-1	TRBJ2-7
CASSLTGVSAFF	TRBV28	TRBJ1-1
CASSLGLRGELFF	TRBV7-9	TRBJ2-2
CASSSFISTDTQYF	TRBV7-9	TRBJ2-3
CSAEANTEAFF	TRBV29-1	TRBJ1-1
CASSLSLYEQYF	TRBV25-1	TRBJ2-7
CASSLRGNRADTQYF	TRBV11-2	TRBJ2-3
CASNAGDTPQETQYF	TRBV9	TRBJ2-5
CASSELTSGTGTGELFF	TRBV25-1	TRBJ2-2
CASSVGGSREDEQFF	TRBV9	TRBJ2-1
CATSRFGSGQYF	TRBV15	TRBJ2-7
CASSRFERTDTQYF	TRBV5-6	TRBJ2-3